This T cell receptor (beta chain) was recorded in a study of blood T cell repertoires in COVID-19. Germline assignment: CDR1 MGHDK and CDR2 SYGVNS. V was shortened by 4 bases and J by 1 base, with 6 bases between the two germline ends. CDR3 length: 13 amino acids. Authors' processing steps: Scientists estimated how many nucleated cells there were by amplifying reference gene primers. TCRdb keeps only in-frame clones here, not all; method: immunoSEQ multiplex PCR. V and J calls plus clone size are reproduced from that table; the DNA served to infer D and trimming. This table holds around 170,000 clones, under 85% found once.

The chain combines TRBV25-1 with TRBJ2-3; D is perhaps TRBD2 (5 bases). The clonotype comes from a man aged 65-85 years who had recovered from COVID-19. Specimen: peripheral blood. The CDR3 protein is CASSVGGTDTQYF. The CDR3 region has the DNA TGTGCCAGCAGTGTCGGGGGCACAGATACGCAGTATTTT.